Shown below are 26 T cell receptor beta chains from a single sample sequenced in a study of blood T cells in healthy people across ages. PCR was performed a second time for about 6 to 12 cycles using a sample-barcoded 5' primer and a J-beta primer mix. TCRdb called the 5' RACE reads again in MiXCR, with one record for every CDR3 protein. Here the sample spans around 1,500,000 distinct CDR3 sequences, approximately 42% being singletons. The sample was blood. The receptors come from a woman between 18 and 29 years old in good health.

The CDR3 protein is CSVGRGPGDTIYF. CDR3 coding DNA: TGCAGCGTTGGGAGGGGGCCGGGGGACACCATATATTTT. V and J are TRBV29-1 and TRBJ1-3, with 7 bases identical to TRBD1. The ends lost 4 bases at V and 8 bases at J; junction bases unmatched: 8. There are 13 residues in the CDR3. Germline V gene lookup returns CDR1 SQVTM and CDR2 ANQGSEA. The full variable domain, in which reference TRBV29-1 and TRBJ1-3 provide the parts outside the CDR3, is SAVISQKPSRDICQRGTSLTIQCQVDSQVTMMFWYRQQPGQSLTLIATANQGSEATYESGFVIDKFPISRPNLTFSTLTVSNMSPEDSSIYLCSVGRGPGDTIYFGEGSWLTVV.

This rearrangement joins TRBV2 to TRBJ2-1; 11 positions match TRBD2. Germline V CDR1 and CDR2: SNHLY, FYNNEI. The CDR3 has 16 amino acids. V lost 3 bases, J lost 0 bases, and 1 base stayed unmatched. The CDR3 loop is CASSETSGTSYNEQFF. CDR3 DNA: TGTGCCAGCAGTGAGACTAGCGGGACCTCCTACAATGAGCAGTTCTTC.

The CDR3 protein is CASRRTSGGRVGTDTQYF. In nucleotides, the CDR3 is TGCGCCAGCAGGAGAACTAGCGGGGGGAGAGTCGGCACAGATACGCAGTATTTT. V is TRBV4-1 and J is TRBJ2-3, with 12 positions matching TRBD2. This CDR3 contains 18 residues. The junction had 11 bases not matched to a gene; V was cut back by 6 bases and J by 1 base. Per the germline V gene, CDR1 is MGHRA and CDR2 is YSYEKL.

The chain links TRBV7-9 to TRBJ2-1; 10 bases are shared with TRBD2. Germline V CDR1 and CDR2: SEHNR, FQNEAQ (reference sequence). The CDR3 covers 16 residues. The trim removed 10 bases at V and 7 bases at J, leaving 16 bases unmatched. CDR3 bases: TGTGCCACCACCCAGCATTGGCTAGCGGGAGATAATGAGCAGTTCTTC. This sequence encodes CATTQHWLAGDNEQFF.

This clonotype has only a few counts. The rearrangement joins TRBV4-1 to TRBJ2-3, with a possible D match to TRBD2 (5 bases). Trimming left V 1 base short and J 1 base short, with 15 bases between. The germline CDR1 and CDR2 sequences are MGHRA and YSYEKL. This CDR3 is built from 17 residues. CDR3 in DNA: TGCGCCAGCAGCCAAGCCCGGAGAGGGAAGGGCACAGATACGCAGTATTTT. It codes for CASSQARRGKGTDTQYF.

The V gene is TRBV28, the J gene TRBJ2-5, with TRBD2 matching 10 bases. The J call may be mistaken, given a closer DNA end match to TRBJ2-1. CDR1 is MDHEN and CDR2 is SYDVKM in the germline V gene. The CDR3 is 19 residues long. CDR3 sequence reads: CASSFLGMASGGPQETQFF. In DNA, the CDR3 is TGTGCCAGCAGTTTCCTTGGGATGGCTAGCGGGGGCCCCCAAGAGACCCAGTTCTTC.

This chain uses TRBV27 with TRBJ2-1; 9 bases agree with TRBD2. This CDR3 has 14 residues. The V gene's germline CDR1 is MNHEY and CDR2 SMNVEV (reference sequence). The J segment lost 6 bases and the V segment lost 5 bases, leaving 5 bases of the junction unmatched. The CDR3 loop is CASSVLAGLNEQFF. For the CDR3, the DNA is TGTGCCAGCAGTGTCCTAGCGGGACTCAATGAGCAGTTCTTC.

J is TRBJ2-2 and V is TRBV10-1, with 8 bases lining up with TRBD2. Germline V gives CDR1 WNHNN, CDR2 SYGVQD (reference sequence). V trimming: 0 bases; J trimming: 6 bases; junction bases outside the gene matches: 6. This CDR3 contains 16 residues. This CDR3 reads CASSESGSGRAGELFF. Here the CDR3 DNA reads TGCGCCAGCAGTGAGTCGGGCTCCGGGAGGGCCGGGGAGCTGTTTTTT.

The chain combines TRBV18 with TRBJ2-7; 11 nucleotides agree with TRBD2. The CDR3 length is 15 residues. V lost 4 bases, J lost 4 bases, and 6 bases stayed unmatched. Germline V gives CDR1 KGHSH, CDR2 LQKENI. The CDR3 DNA reads TGTGCCAGCTCACGATCTAGCGGGGGGATGTACGAGCAGTACTTC. Its translation: CASSRSSGGMYEQYF.

This clonotype was detected a few times. This chain connects TRBV2 to TRBJ1-5; TRBD1 might be the D (5 bases). The CDR3 sequence is 15 residues long. V dropped 4 bases and J dropped 2 bases, with 12 bases sitting between them. CDR1 and CDR2 (germline): SNHLY, FYNNEI. The DNA of the CDR3 is TGTGCCAGCAGTGTAGAGTCACAGGGCAATCAGCCCCAGCATTTT. Translating gives CASSVESQGNQPQHF. Drawing the rest from reference TRBV2 and TRBJ1-5, the complete variable domain is EPEVTQTPSHQVTQMGQEVILRCVPISNHLYFYWYRQILGQKVEFLVSFYNNEISEKSEIFDDQFSVERPDGSNFTLKIRSTKLEDSAMYFCASSVESQGNQPQHFGDGTRLSIL.

This clonotype was detected a few times. The gene calls are TRBV7-2 and TRBJ1-5, with D uncertain. The CDR3 extends over 13 amino acids. V lost 5 bases to trimming and J lost 3 bases, with 8 bases between them. Germline-derived CDR1 and CDR2 are SGHTA and FQGNSA. The CDR3, as DNA: TGTGCCAGCAGCGCGACCGCCAATCAGCCCCAGCATTTT. Its translation is CASSATANQPQHF.

The rearrangement links TRBV25-1 to TRBJ1-2; 7 nucleotides line up with TRBD1. Germline CDR1 is MGHDK and CDR2 is SYGVNS. The V segment lost 4 bases and the J segment 4 bases; nucleotides outside the gene matches: 6. There are 14 residues in the CDR3. The DNA of the CDR3 is TGTGCCAGCAGTGCGGGACAGAGTATCTATGGCTACACCTTC. Translation: CASSAGQSIYGYTF.

CDR3 loop: CASSVGGGRNSPLHF. The DNA for the CDR3 is TGTGCCAGCAGCGTAGGTGGGGGCAGGAATTCACCCCTCCACTTT. The V and J genes are TRBV9 and TRBJ1-6, with D perhaps matching TRBD1 (6 bases). Germline CDR1 and CDR2: SGDLS and YYNGEE. V lost 0 bases to trimming and J lost 7 bases, with 11 bases between them. The CDR3 spans 15 residues.

This rearrangement joins TRBV5-1 to TRBJ2-1; 13 bases line up with TRBD2. In germline, CDR1 is SGHRS, CDR2 YFSETQ. V lost 4 bases, J lost 7 bases, and 5 bases stayed unmatched. The CDR3 sequence is 15 residues long. CDR3 sequence (DNA): TGCGCCAGCAGCCGGACTAGCGGGGGAGTGAATGAGCAGTTCTTC. It codes for CASSRTSGGVNEQFF.

V is TRBV12-3 or TRBV12-4 and J is TRBJ1-2, with D unresolved. Trimming pared 3 bases from V and 2 bases from J, leaving 7 bases between. The CDR3 contains 13 residues. The CDR3 sequence: CASSLLQNYGYTF. As DNA, the CDR3 is TGTGCCAGCAGTTTGTTACAAAACTATGGCTACACCTTC.

This clonotype occurred a few times. CDR3 region: CASSWGSRDTEAFF. CDR3 nucleotides: TGTGCCAGCAGCTGGGGAAGTCGGGACACTGAAGCTTTCTTT. The chain is built from TRBV7-6 and TRBJ1-1, with D uncertain. This CDR3 comprises 14 residues. The V and J ends lost 4 bases and 3 bases respectively, with 12 bases between them. CDR1 and CDR2 from the germline V gene are SGHVS and FNYEAQ.

The DNA for the CDR3 is TGTGCCAGCAGTCCCTTGACAGGGAGAGGTGAGCAGTTCTTC. This gives the protein CASSPLTGRGEQFF. The chain has TRBV28 and TRBJ2-1; TRBD1 aligns across 7 bases. Germline V gene sequence: CDR1 MDHEN, CDR2 SYDVKM. There are 14 residues in the CDR3. V dropped 5 bases and J dropped 9; count of bases not matched to a gene: 10. Full variable domain (remainder filled in from reference TRBV28 and TRBJ2-1): DVKVTQSSRYLVKRTGEKVFLECVQDMDHENMFWYRQDPGLGLRLIYFSYDVKMKEKGDIPEGYSVSREKKERFSLILESASTNQTSMYLCASSPLTGRGEQFFGPGTRLTVL.

This clonotype has a handful of counts. V is TRBV28 and J is TRBJ2-3; the D gene is possibly TRBD2 (6 bases). Germline V gene lookup returns CDR1 MDHEN and CDR2 SYDVKM. CDR3 size: 15 residues. The V and J ends lost 6 bases and 4 bases respectively, with 17 bases between them. The DNA of the CDR3 is TGTGCCAGCAGACCACGCGGGGAGGAAGCAGATACGCAGTATTTT. The encoded protein is CASRPRGEEADTQYF.

The genes are TRBV6-6 and TRBJ1-1; D remains unclear. The V end was cut by 6 bases, the J end by 6 bases, with 8 bases between. The CDR3 is 11 amino acids. Germline V CDR1 and CDR2: MNHNY, SVGAGI (reference sequence). The CDR3, as DNA: TGTGCCAGCAGCGCCGTGGCTGAAGCTTTCTTT. Its translation: CASSAVAEAFF.

This clonotype showed up just a few times. The J gene is TRBJ2-3, the V gene TRBV7-9; D not resolved. Trimming shortened V by 7 bases and J by 0 bases, and 11 bases separated the two germline ends. The germline V gene has CDR1 SEHNR and CDR2 FQNEAQ (reference sequence). The CDR3 is 14 amino acids. In DNA form, the CDR3 reads TGTGCCAGCAATTTAGACTCTAGCACAGATACGCAGTATTTT. Translation gives CASNLDSSTDTQYF.

This clonotype was picked up a small number of times. The chain couples TRBV6-5 to TRBJ2-3; no reliable D call. CDR3 size: 15 residues. From germline, CDR1 is MNHEY and CDR2 SVGAGI. Between the trimmed V and J ends, which lost 4 bases and 5 bases, there was a span of 16 bases. CDR3 nucleotides: TGTGCCAGCAGTTCACCCCGACCAGAGAGAGATACGCAGTATTTT. As protein: CASSSPRPERDTQYF.

This clonotype was observed a few times. The V gene is TRBV10-2, the J gene TRBJ2-3, with unresolved D. CDR3 size: 13 residues. Germline assignment: CDR1 WSHSY and CDR2 SAAADI. Trimming pared 7 bases from V and 6 bases from J, leaving 14 bases between. The CDR3 bases are TGCGCCAGCATATCAGTGTGGGCGGATACGCAGTATTTT. Translated, it gives CASISVWADTQYF.

The chain couples TRBV20-1 to TRBJ2-3; 9 bases agree with TRBD2. The CDR3 totals 19 residues. The germline V gene has CDR1 DFQATT and CDR2 SNEGSKA (reference sequence). The J segment lost 1 base and the V segment lost 2 bases, leaving 16 bases of the junction unmatched. The CDR3 nucleotides read TGCAGTGCTAGATCCCTGCCGGGACTAGCTCCTTATGGCACAGATACGCAGTATTTT. This codes for CSARSLPGLAPYGTDTQYF.

The rearrangement uses TRBV24-1 and TRBJ2-5, with D possibly being TRBD1 or TRBD2 (5 bases each). Germline V gives CDR1 KGHDR, CDR2 SFDVKD. Trimming cost V 5 bases and J 4 bases, with 10 bases left between them. This CDR3 has 13 residues. CDR3 sequence (DNA): TGTGCCACCAGTGGTGGGGGACGAGAGACCCAGTACTTC. As protein: CATSGGGRETQYF.

V and J are TRBV7-6 and TRBJ2-1; 9 bases map to TRBD1. This CDR3 contains 16 residues. CDR1 SGHVS and CDR2 FNYEAQ come from the germline V gene. V was pared by 3 bases and J by 2 bases, with 5 bases of the junction left unmatched. CDR3 loop: CASSLQTGGTYNEQFF. CDR3 in DNA: TGTGCCAGCAGCTTGCAGACAGGGGGAACCTACAATGAGCAGTTCTTC.

This chain connects TRBV3-1 to TRBJ2-1; either TRBD1 or TRBD2 may fit D (5 bases each). The V end was cut by 6 bases, the J end by 4 bases, with 13 bases between. In germline, CDR1 is LGHDT, CDR2 YNNKEL (reference sequence). This CDR3 has 14 residues. Here the CDR3 reads CASRPGTQYNEQFF. The CDR3 DNA reads as TGTGCCAGCAGACCCGGGACGCAATACAATGAGCAGTTCTTC.